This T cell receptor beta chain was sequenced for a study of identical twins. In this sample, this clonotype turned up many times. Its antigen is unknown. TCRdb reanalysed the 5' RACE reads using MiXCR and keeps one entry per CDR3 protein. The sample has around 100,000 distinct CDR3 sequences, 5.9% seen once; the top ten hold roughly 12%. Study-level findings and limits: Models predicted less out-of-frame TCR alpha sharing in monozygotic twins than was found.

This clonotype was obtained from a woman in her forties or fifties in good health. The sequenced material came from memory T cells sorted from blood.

CDR3 sequence: CASSTRNRNTEAFF. As DNA, the CDR3 is TGTGCCAGCAGCACCCGAAACAGGAACACTGAAGCTTTCTTT. The chain joins TRBV7-2 to TRBJ1-1; D unclear. V lost 5 bases to trimming and J lost 1 base, with 11 bases between them. The CDR3 sequence is 14 residues long. CDR1 and CDR2 (germline): SGHTA, FQGNSA.